Following are 29 T cell receptor beta chains from one sample sequenced in a study of regulatory T cells in long-lasting Graves disease. Described time point: newly diagnosed GD, antithyroid drugs for less than 3 months. Making the TCR library involved RNA that had been extracted from PBMCs. The authors built TCR beta libraries using iRepertoire HTBI primers and Arm-PCR of CDR3 regions. TCRdb ran MiXCR on the multiplex PCR reads and lists one entry per CDR3 protein. The table lists hundreds of thousands of distinct CDR3 sequences, roughly 15% of them singletons. These data are also associated with another study on T cells in Graves' hyperthyroidism and ophthalmopathy.

The source was peripheral blood mononuclear cells (PBMCs), collected at new diagnosis, from a patient treated with antithyroid drugs. Every receptor here comes from a woman under 40 with Graves disease.

This sequence joins TRBV5-1 and TRBJ1-5; 8 bases are shared with TRBD1. This CDR3 has 16 amino acids. Germline V gives CDR1 SGHRS, CDR2 YFSETQ. The ends lost 4 bases at V and 7 bases at J; junction bases unmatched: 13. The CDR3 protein is CASSLGTDRVRQPQHF. The CDR3 DNA is TGCGCCAGCAGCCTAGGAACGGACAGGGTTCGCCAGCCCCAGCATTTT.

The chain uses TRBV20-1 and TRBJ2-5, with 10 bases aligning to TRBD2. The CDR3 has 15 amino acids. V trimming: 2 bases; J trimming: 2 bases; junction bases outside the gene matches: 5. Germline V CDR1 and CDR2: DFQATT, SNEGSKA (reference sequence). Here the CDR3 DNA reads TGCAGTGCTAGACCCGGGACTAGCGTACAAGAGACCCAGTACTTC. Translating it yields CSARPGTSVQETQYF.

This clonotype was observed a handful of times. This rearrangement joins TRBV20-1 to TRBJ1-4; D unclear. This CDR3 is built from 16 residues. V was trimmed by 1 base and J by 1 base, leaving 13 bases between them. Germline loops: CDR1 DFQATT, CDR2 SNEGSKA (reference sequence). CDR3 nucleotide sequence: TGCAGTGCTAGAGGGGTAGGGTCGGGAACTAATGAAAAACTGTTTTTT. Translating it yields CSARGVGSGTNEKLFF.

This clonotype was found a few times. V gene TRBV4-1 combines with J gene TRBJ2-7; D call uncertain. Germline V CDR1 and CDR2: MGHRA, YSYEKL. CDR3 length: 14 residues. The V end was cut by 5 bases, the J end by 0 bases, with 11 bases between. The CDR3 nucleotides read TGCGCCAGCAGCTCGATGACAAGCTCCTACGAGCAGTACTTC. It is translated as CASSSMTSSYEQYF.

This chain connects TRBV2 to TRBJ1-5; no clear D gene. Germline V CDR1 and CDR2: SNHLY, FYNNEI. This CDR3 region has 15 residues. Trimming took 1 base from V and 3 from J, leaving 10 bases between them. The CDR3 nucleotides read TGTGCCAGCAGTGAAGACGCCCGGGTCAATCAGCCCCAGCATTTT. Protein: CASSEDARVNQPQHF.

This clonotype has at least ten counts. The rearrangement links TRBV5-1 to TRBJ2-7, with TRBD2 identical over 8 bases. Trimming took 4 bases from V and 2 from J; bases not matched to a gene: 2. Germline V CDR1 and CDR2: SGHRS, YFSETQ. The CDR3 is 13 residues long. CDR3 coding DNA: TGCGCCAGCAGCGGGGGACTAGCCTACGAGCAGTACTTC. Translated, it gives CASSGGLAYEQYF.

This clonotype occurred many times. The V call is TRBV7-2, the J call TRBJ2-7; 10 nucleotides line up with TRBD2. V dropped 3 bases and J dropped 9; count of bases not matched to a gene: 14. From germline, CDR1 is SGHTA and CDR2 FQGNSA. The CDR3 covers 16 residues. The CDR3 here is CASSFSFGLAGEGQYF. The CDR3 DNA reads TGTGCCAGCAGCTTTTCCTTCGGTCTAGCGGGAGAGGGGCAGTACTTC.

The chain combines TRBV18 with TRBJ2-1, with a weak D call TRBD2 (6 bases). The CDR3 is 14 amino acids. Germline V CDR1 and CDR2: KGHSH, LQKENI. The V end lost 0 bases, the J end lost 6 bases, and 9 bases lay between the germline ends. The DNA of the CDR3 is TGTGCCAGCTCACCACCGAATAGCGGCAATGAGCAGTTCTTC. Its protein is CASSPPNSGNEQFF. The variable domain in full, with the rest retrieved from reference TRBV18 and TRBJ2-1, is NAGVMQNPRHLVRRRGQEARLRCSPMKGHSHVYWYRQLPEEGLKFMVYLQKENIIDESGMPKERFSAEFPKEGPSILRIQQVVRGDSAAYFCASSPPNSGNEQFFGPGTRLTVL.

In its sample, this clonotype was seen many times. This chain connects TRBV27 to TRBJ1-1; TRBD1 is a possible D gene (6 bases). CDR1 and CDR2 (germline): MNHEY, SMNVEV (reference sequence). Deletions cut 6 bases from V and 5 bases from J, with 16 bases between. The CDR3 consists of 14 residues. The CDR3 sequence: CASSRRGADTEAFF. CDR3 in DNA: TGTGCCAGCAGCCGGCGGGGGGCGGATACTGAAGCTTTCTTT.

This clonotype was seen many times. V and J are TRBV7-2 and TRBJ2-5; TRBD2 aligns across 8 bases. Germline V gives CDR1 SGHTA, CDR2 FQGNSA. J lost 1 base, V lost 5 bases, and 12 bases had no gene match. The CDR3 is 17 residues long. CDR3 residues: CASSPWRASGPQETQYF. Here the CDR3 DNA reads TGTGCCAGCAGCCCCTGGCGGGCTAGCGGGCCCCAAGAGACCCAGTACTTC.

This clonotype has only a few counts. CDR3 DNA: TGTGCCAGCAGCTCACAAGGGACAGGGGAAACCGGGGAGCTGTTTTTT. Its translation: CASSSQGTGETGELFF. This chain uses TRBV11-2 with TRBJ2-2; 10 bases are shared with TRBD1. The V segment lost 4 bases and the J segment 5 bases; nucleotides outside the gene matches: 7. This CDR3 has 16 residues. The germline CDR1 and CDR2 sequences are SGHAT and FQNNGV.

As concerns this clonotype: Because it lacks the conserved phenylalanine or tryptophan at the end, this CDR3 is likely a read error. CDR3 in DNA: TGCAGCGTTGCGGACTCCGCCTACGAGCAGTACTCC. Its protein product is CSVADSAYEQYS. V is TRBV29-1 and J is TRBJ2-7, with D perhaps matching TRBD2 (5 bases). CDR3 size: 12 residues. V was trimmed by 4 bases and J by 2 bases, leaving 9 bases between them. The germline CDR1 and CDR2 sequences are SQVTM and ANQGSEA.

This clonotype showed up many times. This chain joins TRBV7-9 and TRBJ2-2, with TRBD1 identical over 9 bases. The CDR3 consists of 19 residues. After removal of 3 bases from V and 1 base from J, the junction contained 12 bases not matched to a gene. The germline V gene has CDR1 SEHNR and CDR2 FQNEAQ (reference sequence). CDR3 sequence: CASSFTGTGFEWNTGELFF. The CDR3 bases are TGTGCCAGCAGCTTCACCGGGACAGGGTTTGAGTGGAACACCGGGGAGCTGTTTTTT. The variable domain in full, with the rest retrieved from reference TRBV7-9 and TRBJ2-2, is DTGVSQNPRHKITKRGQNVTFRCDPISEHNRLYWYRQTLGQGPEFLTYFQNEAQLEKSRLLSDRFSAERPKGSFSTLEIQRTEQGDSAMYLCASSFTGTGFEWNTGELFFGEGSRLTVL.

On this clonotype: A clone one base away is much larger, so this may be a read error. The CDR3 DNA is TGCAGCGTTGGCGGGTATCCGGGACAGGGAATTTATGGCAATCGGCCCCAGCATTTT. Translated: CSVGGYPGQGIYGNRPQHF. V and J are TRBV29-1 and TRBJ1-5; 9 nucleotides match TRBD1. There are 19 residues in the CDR3. Germline-derived CDR1 and CDR2 are SQVTM and ANQGSEA.

This clonotype occurred many times. V usage is TRBV15 and J usage is TRBJ1-2; 9 bases line up with TRBD1. Per germline, CDR1 LNHNV and CDR2 YYDKDF (reference sequence). Trimming took 4 bases from V and 2 from J; bases not matched to a gene: 8. CDR3 size: 16 residues. The CDR3 sequence is CATSIGQGRVNYGYTF. The DNA for the CDR3 is TGTGCCACCAGCATCGGACAGGGGAGGGTGAACTATGGCTACACCTTC.

The rearrangement joins TRBV19 to TRBJ2-5, with TRBD1 matching over 10 bases. CDR3 size: 15 residues. Germline loops: CDR1 LNHDA, CDR2 SQIVND (reference sequence). The J segment lost 1 base and the V segment lost 3 bases, leaving 2 bases of the junction unmatched. CDR3 coding DNA: TGTGCCAGTAGTATTTGGACAGGGGGCCAAGAGACCCAGTACTTC. This gives the protein CASSIWTGGQETQYF.

This clonotype was seen at least ten times. The chain is built from TRBV7-8 and TRBJ2-7, with 11 positions matching TRBD1. V lost 8 bases to trimming and J lost 3 bases; unmatched junction nucleotides: 9. This CDR3 has 15 residues. Germline lookup yields CDR1 SGHVS and CDR2 FQNEAQ. The CDR3 DNA reads as TGTGCCAGCGCCACAGGCGGGACAGGGGGCTACGAGCAGTACTTC. Amino acids: CASATGGTGGYEQYF.

This clonotype was seen many times. The chain has TRBV6-2 or TRBV6-3 and TRBJ2-3, with 9 nucleotides matching TRBD2. Germline CDR1 is MNHEY and CDR2 is SVGEGT. The CDR3 spans 19 residues. J gave up 2 bases and V 2 bases, and 14 bases lay outside the gene matches. DNA for the CDR3: TGTGCCAGCAGTTACAAGGCCACCGGGGCGGGAGGGAACACAGATACGCAGTATTTT. Encoded protein: CASSYKATGAGGNTDTQYF.

J is TRBJ1-1 and V is TRBV20-1; D perhaps matches TRBD1 (6 bases). Germline V lookup: CDR1 DFQATT, CDR2 SNEGSKA (reference sequence). CDR3 length equals 16 residues. Trimming took off 6 bases at V and 0 bases at J, with 20 bases between the two ends. In DNA, the CDR3 is TGCAGTGCCGTCCCGATGAAGGGGACATTGAACACTGAAGCTTTCTTT. Its protein is CSAVPMKGTLNTEAFF.

This clonotype turned up a few times. V is TRBV6-1 and J is TRBJ2-5; 7 nucleotides agree with TRBD2. Germline V gene lookup returns CDR1 MNHNS and CDR2 SASEGT. After removal of 6 bases from V and 4 bases from J, the junction contained 5 bases not matched to a gene. This CDR3 has 13 residues. In nucleotides, the CDR3 is TGTGCCAGCAGACGGACTAGTTCAGAGACCCAGTACTTC. Protein product: CASRRTSSETQYF.

In this sample, this clonotype turned up many times. CDR3 region: CASSGGTSGRVYEQYF. CDR3 DNA sequence: TGTGCCAGCAGTGGGGGTACTAGCGGGAGAGTCTACGAGCAGTACTTC. The V call is TRBV6-1, the J call TRBJ2-7, with 11 bases that match TRBD2. The trim removed 4 bases at V and 3 bases at J, leaving 8 bases unmatched. CDR1 is MNHNS, CDR2 SASEGT, per germline. The CDR3 loop spans 16 amino acids.

The chain has TRBV5-1 and TRBJ2-5; D gene unclear. The germline V gene has CDR1 SGHRS and CDR2 YFSETQ. The CDR3 totals 15 residues. V lost 3 bases and J lost 1, with 13 bases in between. The DNA for the CDR3 is TGCGCCAGCAGCTACGTGGCAGGCTTCCAAGAGACCCAGTACTTC. Translation gives CASSYVAGFQETQYF.

This clonotype showed up many times. The chain links TRBV28 to TRBJ1-2; no firm D call. Trimming cost V 5 bases and J 7 bases, with 11 bases left between them. Germline values: CDR1 MDHEN, CDR2 SYDVKM. The CDR3 consists of 12 residues. CDR3 region: CASSLTLGGYTF. The CDR3 nucleotides read TGTGCCAGCAGTCTTACTTTGGGTGGCTACACCTTC.

In this sample, this clonotype turned up many times. This chain uses TRBV5-1 with TRBJ2-3; possible D gene TRBD2, 6 bases. Germline CDR1 SGHRS, CDR2 YFSETQ. This CDR3 has 14 amino acids. Trimming took 5 bases from V and 6 from J, leaving 16 bases between them. The CDR3 DNA follows: TGCGCCAGCAGAGGAGGGGAATCATCGGATACGCAGTATTTT. Its protein is CASRGGESSDTQYF.

Only a few counts were recorded for this clonotype. The chain links TRBV6-2 or TRBV6-3 to TRBJ2-1; D gene uncertain. The CDR3 contains 13 residues. Germline V gene data show CDR1 as MNHEY and CDR2 as SVGEGT. V was pared by 5 bases and J by 6 bases, with 11 bases between. This chain's CDR3 is CASSRANPNEQFF. The CDR3 DNA is TGTGCCAGCAGTAGAGCCAATCCCAATGAGCAGTTCTTC.

The J gene is TRBJ2-1, the V gene TRBV30, with D uncertain. Germline lookup yields CDR1 GTSNPN and CDR2 SVGIG (reference sequence). V lost 4 bases and J lost 5, with 21 bases in between. CDR3 length: 16 amino acids. This CDR3 reads CAWNSLGPPLHNEQFF. The DNA of the CDR3 is TGTGCCTGGAACTCCCTCGGGCCTCCTTTGCACAATGAGCAGTTCTTC.

This clonotype was seen a handful of times. The CDR3 DNA reads as TGTGCCAGCAGTTCCCAACCCGGACAGGGGCTAGGGGAGCAGTACTTC. It codes for CASSSQPGQGLGEQYF. The gene calls are TRBV6-2 or TRBV6-3 and TRBJ2-7, with 9 bases that match TRBD1. The germline V gene encodes CDR1 MNHEY and CDR2 SVGEGT. V lost 4 bases, J lost 7 bases, and 14 bases stayed unmatched. The CDR3 sequence is 16 residues long.

This chain connects TRBV24-1 to TRBJ2-5; tentatively, D is TRBD2 (5 bases). Germline V gene sequence: CDR1 KGHDR, CDR2 SFDVKD. This CDR3 spans 13 amino acids. V lost 0 bases and J lost 5, with 6 bases in between. In DNA, the CDR3 is TGTGCCACCAGTGATTTGCGCGGGGAGACCCAGTACTTC. Encoded protein: CATSDLRGETQYF.

This clonotype was counted only a few times. The chain uses TRBV5-4 and TRBJ1-5; D ambiguous. Germline assignment: CDR1 SGHNT and CDR2 YYREEE (reference sequence). This CDR3 is 14 amino acids long. V gave up 4 bases and J gave up 5 bases, with 13 bases separating them. Here the CDR3 reads CASSPGSADQPQHF. Here the CDR3 DNA reads TGTGCCAGCAGCCCGGGGTCGGCCGATCAGCCCCAGCATTTT.